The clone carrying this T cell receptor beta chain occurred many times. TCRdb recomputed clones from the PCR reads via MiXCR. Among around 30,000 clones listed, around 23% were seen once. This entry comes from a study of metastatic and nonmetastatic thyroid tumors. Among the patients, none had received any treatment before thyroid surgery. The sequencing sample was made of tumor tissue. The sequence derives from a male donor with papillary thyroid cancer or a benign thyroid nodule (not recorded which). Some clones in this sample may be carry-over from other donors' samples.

The chain's CDR3 is CASSSFTTSGELFF. Written as DNA, the CDR3 is TGTGCCAGCAGTTCGTTTACGACTTCCGGGGAGCTGTTTTTT. The V call is TRBV6-2 or TRBV6-3, the J call TRBJ2-2; D gene uncertain. This CDR3 region has 14 residues. The germline CDR1 and CDR2 sequences are MNHEY and SVGEGT. Trimming pared 4 bases from V and 6 bases from J, leaving 12 bases between.